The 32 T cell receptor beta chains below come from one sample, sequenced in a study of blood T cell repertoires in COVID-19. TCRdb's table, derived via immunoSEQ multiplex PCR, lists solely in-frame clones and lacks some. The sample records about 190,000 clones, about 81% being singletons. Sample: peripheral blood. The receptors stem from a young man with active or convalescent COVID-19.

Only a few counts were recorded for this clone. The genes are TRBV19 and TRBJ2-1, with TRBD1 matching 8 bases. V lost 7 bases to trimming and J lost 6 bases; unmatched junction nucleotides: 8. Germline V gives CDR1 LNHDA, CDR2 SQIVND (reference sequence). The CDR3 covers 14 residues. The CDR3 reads CASTPGQASNEQFF. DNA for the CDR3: TGTGCCAGTACCCCGGGACAGGCAAGCAATGAGCAGTTCTTC.

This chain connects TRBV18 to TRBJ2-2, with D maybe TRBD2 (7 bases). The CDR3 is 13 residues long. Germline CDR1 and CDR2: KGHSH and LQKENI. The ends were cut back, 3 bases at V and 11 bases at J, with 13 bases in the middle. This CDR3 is CASSPTGGLELFF. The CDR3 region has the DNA TGTGCCAGCTCACCTACCGGGGGGCTCGAGCTGTTTTTT.

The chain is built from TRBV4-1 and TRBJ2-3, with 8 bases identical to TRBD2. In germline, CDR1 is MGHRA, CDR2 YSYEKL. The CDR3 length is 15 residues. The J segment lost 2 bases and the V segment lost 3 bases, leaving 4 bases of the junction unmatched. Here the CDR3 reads CASSHILADTDTQYF. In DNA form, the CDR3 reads TGCGCCAGCAGCCACATACTAGCGGACACAGATACGCAGTATTTT.

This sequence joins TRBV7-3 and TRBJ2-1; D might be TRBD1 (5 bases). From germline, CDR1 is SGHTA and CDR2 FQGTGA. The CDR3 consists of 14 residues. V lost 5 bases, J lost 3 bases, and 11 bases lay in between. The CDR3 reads CASSHPDSYNEQFF. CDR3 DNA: TGTGCCAGCAGCCATCCCGACAGCTACAATGAGCAGTTCTTC.

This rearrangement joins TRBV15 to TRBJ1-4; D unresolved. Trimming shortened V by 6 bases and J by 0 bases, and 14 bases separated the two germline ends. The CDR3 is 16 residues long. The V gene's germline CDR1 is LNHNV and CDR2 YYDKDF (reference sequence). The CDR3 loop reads CATRRDLGATNEKLFF. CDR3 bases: TGTGCCACCAGGCGGGATCTGGGTGCAACTAATGAAAAACTGTTTTTT.

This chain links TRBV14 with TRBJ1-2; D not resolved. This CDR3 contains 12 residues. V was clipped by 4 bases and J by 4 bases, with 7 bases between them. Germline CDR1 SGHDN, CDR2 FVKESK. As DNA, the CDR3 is TGTGCCAGCAGCCTCTACTCCTATGGCTACACCTTC. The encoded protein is CASSLYSYGYTF.

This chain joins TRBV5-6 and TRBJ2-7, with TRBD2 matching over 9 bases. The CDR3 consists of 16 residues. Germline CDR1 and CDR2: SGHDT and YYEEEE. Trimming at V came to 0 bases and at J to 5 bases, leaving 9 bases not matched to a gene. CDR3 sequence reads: CASSLAWAGGGHEQYF. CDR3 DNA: TGTGCCAGCAGCTTGGCCTGGGCGGGAGGGGGCCACGAGCAGTACTTC.

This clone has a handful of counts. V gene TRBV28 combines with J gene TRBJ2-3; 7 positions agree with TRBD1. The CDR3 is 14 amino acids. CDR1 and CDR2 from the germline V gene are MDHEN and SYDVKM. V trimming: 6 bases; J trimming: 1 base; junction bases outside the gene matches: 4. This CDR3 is CASSSDRGTDTQYF. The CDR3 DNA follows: TGTGCCAGCAGCTCTGACAGGGGCACAGATACGCAGTATTTT.

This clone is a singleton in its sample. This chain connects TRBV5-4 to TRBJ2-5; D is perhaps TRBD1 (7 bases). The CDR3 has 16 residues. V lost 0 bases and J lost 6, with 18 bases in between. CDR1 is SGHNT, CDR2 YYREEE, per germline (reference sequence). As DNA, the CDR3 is TGTGCCAGCAGCTTGGAGGGGGCAGTGGGAGGAAAGACCCAGTACTTC. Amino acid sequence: CASSLEGAVGGKTQYF.

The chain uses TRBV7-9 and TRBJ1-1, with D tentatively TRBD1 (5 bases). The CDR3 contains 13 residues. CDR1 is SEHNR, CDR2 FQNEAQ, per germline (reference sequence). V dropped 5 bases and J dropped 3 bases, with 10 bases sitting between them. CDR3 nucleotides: TGTGCCAGCAGCCCCGGGGGGGACACTGAAGCTTTCTTT. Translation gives CASSPGGDTEAFF. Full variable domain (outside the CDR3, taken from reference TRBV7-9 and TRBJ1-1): DTGVSQNPRHKITKRGQNVTFRCDPISEHNRLYWYRQTLGQGPEFLTYFQNEAQLEKSRLLSDRFSAERPKGSFSTLEIQRTEQGDSAMYLCASSPGGDTEAFFGQGTRLTVV.

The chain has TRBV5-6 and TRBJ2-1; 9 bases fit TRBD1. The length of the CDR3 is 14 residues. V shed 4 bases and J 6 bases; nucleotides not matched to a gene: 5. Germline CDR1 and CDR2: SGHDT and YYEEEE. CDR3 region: CASSLRDRANEQFF. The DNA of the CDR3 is TGTGCCAGCAGCCTACGGGACAGGGCCAATGAGCAGTTCTTC.

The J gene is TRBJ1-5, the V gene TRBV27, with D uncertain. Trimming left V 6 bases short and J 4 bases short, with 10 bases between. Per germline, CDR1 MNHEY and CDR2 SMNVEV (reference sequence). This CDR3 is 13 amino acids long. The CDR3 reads CASRAAGNQPQHF. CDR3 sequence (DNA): TGTGCCAGCAGGGCCGCCGGGAATCAGCCCCAGCATTTT.

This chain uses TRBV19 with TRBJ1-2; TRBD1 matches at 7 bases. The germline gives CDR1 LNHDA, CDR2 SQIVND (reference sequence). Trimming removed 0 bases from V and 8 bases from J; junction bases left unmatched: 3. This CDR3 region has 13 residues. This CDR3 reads CASSIDTGVGYTF. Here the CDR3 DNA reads TGTGCCAGTAGTATAGATACAGGGGTGGGCTACACCTTC.

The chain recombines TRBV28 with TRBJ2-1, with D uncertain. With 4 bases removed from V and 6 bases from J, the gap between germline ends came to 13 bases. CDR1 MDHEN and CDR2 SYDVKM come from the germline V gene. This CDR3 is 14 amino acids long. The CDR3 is CASSSLGFSNEQFF. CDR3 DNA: TGTGCCAGCAGTTCACTCGGGTTTTCCAATGAGCAGTTCTTC. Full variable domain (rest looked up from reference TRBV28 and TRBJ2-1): DVKVTQSSRYLVKRTGEKVFLECVQDMDHENMFWYRQDPGLGLRLIYFSYDVKMKEKGDIPEGYSVSREKKERFSLILESASTNQTSMYLCASSSLGFSNEQFFGPGTRLTVL.

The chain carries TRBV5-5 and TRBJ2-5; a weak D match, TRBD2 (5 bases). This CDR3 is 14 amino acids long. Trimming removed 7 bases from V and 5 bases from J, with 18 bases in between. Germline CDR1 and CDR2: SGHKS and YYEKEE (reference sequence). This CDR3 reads CASGVIDGGETQYF. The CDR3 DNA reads TGTGCCAGCGGAGTGATAGACGGCGGGGAGACCCAGTACTTC.

The CDR3 nucleotides read TGTGCCTGGAGTGTTAAGCCCATAGATGGCTACACCTTC. Protein product: CAWSVKPIDGYTF. This chain joins TRBV30 and TRBJ1-2; D gene unclear. The CDR3 spans 13 residues. Germline loops: CDR1 GTSNPN, CDR2 SVGIG (reference sequence). V lost 0 bases and J lost 6, with 11 bases in between.

CDR3 sequence (DNA): TGTGCCTGGCTCCGGGATACGCAGTATTTT. Amino acids: CAWLRDTQYF. The V call is TRBV30, the J call TRBJ2-3; no clear D. There are 10 residues in the CDR3. Germline V gene sequence: CDR1 GTSNPN, CDR2 SVGIG (reference sequence). The ends were cut back, 5 bases at V and 6 bases at J, with 6 bases in the middle.

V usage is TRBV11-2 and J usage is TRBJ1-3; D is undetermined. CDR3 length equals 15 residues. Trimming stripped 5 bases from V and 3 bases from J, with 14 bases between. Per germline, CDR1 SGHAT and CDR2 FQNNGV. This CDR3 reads CASSPLGGFGNTIYF. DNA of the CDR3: TGTGCCAGCAGCCCACTCGGAGGCTTTGGAAACACCATATATTTT.

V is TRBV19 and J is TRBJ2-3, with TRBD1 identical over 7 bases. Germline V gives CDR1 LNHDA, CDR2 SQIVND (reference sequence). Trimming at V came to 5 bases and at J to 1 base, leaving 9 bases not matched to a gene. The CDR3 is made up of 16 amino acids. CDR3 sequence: CASSFSGTAGTDTQYF. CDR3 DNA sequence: TGTGCCAGTAGTTTCTCCGGGACAGCGGGCACAGATACGCAGTATTTT.

The CDR3 DNA follows: TGTGCCAGCAGGGGACTAGCGGAAGCGTACCAAGAGACCCAGTACTTC. Its protein is CASRGLAEAYQETQYF. The genes are TRBV27 and TRBJ2-5; 11 bases map to TRBD2. Germline CDR1 reads MNHEY; CDR2 reads SMNVEV (reference sequence). This CDR3 contains 16 residues. Trimming at V came to 6 bases and at J to 0 bases, leaving 6 bases not matched to a gene.

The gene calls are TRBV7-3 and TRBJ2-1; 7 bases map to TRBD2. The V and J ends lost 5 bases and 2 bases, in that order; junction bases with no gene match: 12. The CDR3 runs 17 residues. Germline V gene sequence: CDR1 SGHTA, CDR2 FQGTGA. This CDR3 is CASSPDLGGITYNEQFF. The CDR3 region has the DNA TGTGCCAGCAGCCCAGATCTCGGGGGGATAACCTACAATGAGCAGTTCTTC.

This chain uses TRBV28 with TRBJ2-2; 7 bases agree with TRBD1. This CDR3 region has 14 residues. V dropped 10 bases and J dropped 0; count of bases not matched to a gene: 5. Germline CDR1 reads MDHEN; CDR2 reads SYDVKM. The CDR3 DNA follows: TGTGCCAACAGCAGGGGGACGAACACCGGGGAGCTGTTTTTT. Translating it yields CANSRGTNTGELFF.

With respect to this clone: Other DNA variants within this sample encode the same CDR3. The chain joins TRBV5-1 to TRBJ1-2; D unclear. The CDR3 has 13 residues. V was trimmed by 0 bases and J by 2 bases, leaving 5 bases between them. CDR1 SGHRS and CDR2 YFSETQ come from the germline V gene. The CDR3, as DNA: TGCGCCAGCAGCTTGGACCGGAACTATGGCTACACCTTC. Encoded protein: CASSLDRNYGYTF.

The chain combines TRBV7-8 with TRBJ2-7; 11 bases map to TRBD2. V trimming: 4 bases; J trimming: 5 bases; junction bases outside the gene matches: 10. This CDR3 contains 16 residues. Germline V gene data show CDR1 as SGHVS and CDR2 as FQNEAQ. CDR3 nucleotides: TGTGCCAGCAGCTCGCAGGCCGGGACTAGCGGAAACGAGCAGTACGTC. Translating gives CASSSQAGTSGNEQYV.

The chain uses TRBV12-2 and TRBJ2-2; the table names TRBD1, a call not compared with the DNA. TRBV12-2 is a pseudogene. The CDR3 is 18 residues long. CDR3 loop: CASRPSAGTASNTGELFF. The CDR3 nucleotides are TGTGCAAGTCGCCCTAGCGCCGGGACAGCGTCGAACACCGGGGAGCTGTTTTTT.

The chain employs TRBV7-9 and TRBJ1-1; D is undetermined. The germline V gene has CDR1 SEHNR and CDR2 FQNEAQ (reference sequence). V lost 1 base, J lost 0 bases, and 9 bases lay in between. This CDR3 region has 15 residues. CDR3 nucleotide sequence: TGTGCCAGCAGCTTAGGAAGCTTCCTGAACACTGAAGCTTTCTTT. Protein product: CASSLGSFLNTEAFF.

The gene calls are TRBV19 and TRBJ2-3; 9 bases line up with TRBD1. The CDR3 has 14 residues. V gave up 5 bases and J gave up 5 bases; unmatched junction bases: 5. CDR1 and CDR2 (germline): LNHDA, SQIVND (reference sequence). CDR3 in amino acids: CASSAGTGQDTQYF. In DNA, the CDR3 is TGTGCCAGTAGTGCCGGGACAGGGCAAGATACGCAGTATTTT.

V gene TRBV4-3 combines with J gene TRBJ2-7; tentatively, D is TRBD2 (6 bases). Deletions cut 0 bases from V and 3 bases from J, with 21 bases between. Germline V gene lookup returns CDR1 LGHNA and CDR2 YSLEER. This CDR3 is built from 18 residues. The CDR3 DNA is TGCGCCAGCAGCCAAGATAGGGGAGGAGGGACCCTTAGCTACGAGCAGTACTTC. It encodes CASSQDRGGGTLSYEQYF.

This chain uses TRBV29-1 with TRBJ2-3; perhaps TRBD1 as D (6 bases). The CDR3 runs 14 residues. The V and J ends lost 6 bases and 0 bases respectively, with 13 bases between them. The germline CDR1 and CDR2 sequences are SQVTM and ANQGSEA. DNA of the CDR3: TGCAGCGTCCAGGGTCAGGGGAGCACAGATACGCAGTATTTT. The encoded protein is CSVQGQGSTDTQYF.

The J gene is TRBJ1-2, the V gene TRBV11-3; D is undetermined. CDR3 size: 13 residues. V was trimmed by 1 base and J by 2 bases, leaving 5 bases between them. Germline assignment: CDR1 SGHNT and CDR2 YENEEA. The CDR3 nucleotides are TGTGCCAGCAGCTTAGGGAGCAACTATGGCTACACCTTC. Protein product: CASSLGSNYGYTF.

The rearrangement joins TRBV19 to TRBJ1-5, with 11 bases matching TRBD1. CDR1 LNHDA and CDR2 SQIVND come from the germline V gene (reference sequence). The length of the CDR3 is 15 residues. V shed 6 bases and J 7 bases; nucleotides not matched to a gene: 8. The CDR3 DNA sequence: TGTGCCAGTAGCCGCGGACAGGGGGCCCCCCAGCCCCAGCATTTT. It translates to CASSRGQGAPQPQHF. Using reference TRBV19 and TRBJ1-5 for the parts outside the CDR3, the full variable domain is DGGITQSPKYLFRKEGQNVTLSCEQNLNHDAMYWYRQDPGQGLRLIYYSQIVNDFQKGDIAEGYSVSREKKESFPLTVTSAQKNPTAFYLCASSRGQGAPQPQHFGDGTRLSIL.

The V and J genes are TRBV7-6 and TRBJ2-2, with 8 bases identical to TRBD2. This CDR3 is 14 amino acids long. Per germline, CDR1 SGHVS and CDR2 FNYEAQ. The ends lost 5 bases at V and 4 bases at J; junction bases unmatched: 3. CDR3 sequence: CASSTGRGTGELFF. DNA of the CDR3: TGTGCCAGCAGCACCGGGAGGGGCACCGGGGAGCTGTTTTTT.